The rows below give T cell receptor beta chains drawn from one sample of a study of blood T cells in healthy people across ages. TCRdb passed the 5' RACE reads through MiXCR, listing each CDR3 protein once. The data hold roughly 800,000 distinct CDR3 sequences, with approximately 55% observed a single time. The specimen sequenced was blood. Every receptor here comes from a man at least 80 years old in good health. CDR3s leave out the opening cysteine and the closing phenylalanine or tryptophan. D genes are given only for firm matches.

J gene | V gene | D gene | CDR3 length | CDR3 protein
TRBJ2-7 | TRBV5-1 | TRBD2 | 14 | ASRGLAGVGIYEQY
TRBJ2-6 | TRBV25-1 | NA | 10 | AARTGANVLT
TRBJ2-7 | TRBV27 | TRBD2 | 16 | ASIVSGLAGSSSYEQY
TRBJ1-6 | TRBV20-1 | TRBD1 | 12 | SAKRDRGQSPLH
NA | TRBV25-1 | NA | 12 | ASSEGHLLYEQY
TRBJ2-6 | TRBV7-3 | NA | 13 | ASSFPTGGANVLT
TRBJ2-1 | TRBV3-1 | NA | 14 | ASSQEGRGSYNEQF
NA | TRBV2 | NA | 11 | ASSELGVETQY
TRBJ2-1 | TRBV4-1 | NA | 11 | ASSQGLYNEQF
TRBJ1-2 | TRBV5-1 | NA | 11 | ASSLGAIYGYT
TRBJ1-5 | TRBV4-1 | TRBD1 | 14 | ASSQPGQGLNQPQH
TRBJ1-4 | TRBV5-1 | NA | 10 | ASSLTTEKLF
TRBJ2-4 | TRBV14 | NA | 14 | ASSPMTGLAKNIQY
TRBJ2-1 | TRBV7-6 | TRBD2 | 13 | ASSFRTSGSNEQF
TRBJ2-2 | TRBV18 | NA | 11 | ASSPPSAGELF
TRBJ2-1 | TRBV3-1 | TRBD2 | 12 | ASSQGLVGGEQF
TRBJ2-3 | TRBV7-2 | TRBD2 | 12 | ASKAAAGVDTRY
TRBJ2-3 | TRBV6-1 | TRBD2 | 16 | ASSENLRTSGHHRYAY
TRBJ2-5 | TRBV29-1 | TRBD1 | 11 | SARQGSTKTQY
TRBJ2-1 | TRBV11-2 | TRBD2 | 14 | ASSPPTGGGYNEQF
TRBJ2-5 | TRBV5-1 | NA | 13 | ASSLDFSVPETQY
TRBJ2-3 | TRBV20-1 | NA | 12 | SARYQYVTDTQY
TRBJ2-3 | TRBV29-1 | TRBD2 | 14 | SVEGITSGTTDTQY
TRBJ2-3 | TRBV7-9 | NA | 13 | ASSFRRDSEGTQY
TRBJ1-2 | TRBV10-3 | NA | 14 | AISRGLEQMNYGYT
TRBJ2-5 | TRBV6-2/TRBV6-3 | NA | 13 | ASRTTPPVPETQY
TRBJ2-1 | TRBV6-5 | NA | 14 | ASSPLGGAGANEQF
TRBJ2-5 | TRBV9 | TRBD2 | 13 | ASSGGTSAKETQY
TRBJ2-7 | TRBV9 | NA | 10 | ASSTQGHEQY
TRBJ1-2 | TRBV7-2 | NA | 15 | ASSLEQGGPVDYGYT
TRBJ1-6 | TRBV6-5 | NA | 16 | ASSYSIRGSFYNSPLH
TRBJ2-7 | TRBV6-5 | NA | 12 | ASSDSGFSYEQY
TRBJ2-3 | TRBV7-2 | TRBD2 | 14 | ASSLASGGPADTQY